This TCR beta chain came from a study of cytomegalovirus exposure and HLA in healthy donors. The PCR contained 60 Vbeta and 13 Jbeta primers. Here immunoSEQ multiplex PCR was the method, and the copy in TCRdb shows in-frame clones only, minus some. The table has approximately 140,000 clones, more than 75% seen once; the top ten hold about 6.8%. The CDR3 extends over 15 amino acids. Germline V gene lookup returns CDR1 MNHNS and CDR2 SASEGT. Unmatched junction bases numbered 8, after V lost 5 bases and J lost 3 bases. The sample taken for sequencing was PBMCs. The TCR comes from a woman in her 40s in good health and CMV-seropositive. This chain joins TRBV6-1 and TRBJ2-3, with TRBD1 matching 7 bases. CDR3: CASSRNRGETDTQYF. As DNA, the CDR3 is TGTGCCAGCAGTAGGAACAGGGGAGAAACAGATACGCAGTATTTT.